The clone carrying this T cell receptor beta chain was observed a handful of times. This CDR3 is built from 16 residues. Trimming left V 2 bases short and J 0 bases short, with 13 bases between. This specimen comes from a study of T-cell reconstitution after alpha-beta-depleted transplantation in children. Unique molecular identifiers were incorporated during preparation of the TCRbeta library. MiXCR, applied by TCRdb to the PCR reads, yields one record per CDR3 protein. The data hold hundreds of thousands of distinct CDR3 sequences, with around 19% observed a single time. The source was PBMCs from the stem cell graft donor, collected from the stem cell graft. The chain is built from TRBV12-3 or TRBV12-4 and TRBJ1-2, with D possibly being TRBD1 (5 bases). The TCR originated in a human donor who donated a stem cell graft to a child with acute lymphoblastic leukemia. CDR3 DNA: TGTGCCAGCAGTTTATTGCAGGCGGGGGCTAACTATGGCTACACCTTC. Translation gives CASSLLQAGANYGYTF.